Shown below are 29 T cell receptor beta chains from a single sample sequenced in a study of cytomegalovirus exposure and HLA in healthy donors. Primers for the PCR totalled 60 Vbeta and 13 Jbeta. Clones were read by immunoSEQ multiplex PCR, and TCRdb kept only the in-frame ones, dropping some. The sample lists some 74,000 clones; approximately 70% were seen once. Material: PBMCs. The receptor set was obtained from a middle-aged man in good health and CMV-seropositive.

The chain links TRBV28 to TRBJ1-3; D is ambiguous. The germline V gene has CDR1 MDHEN and CDR2 SYDVKM. There are 15 residues in the CDR3. The V end was cut by 5 bases, the J end by 0 bases, with 11 bases between. The CDR3, as DNA: TGTGCCAGCAGTCCCCCGGCGGGCTCTGGAAACACCATATATTTT. It is translated as CASSPPAGSGNTIYF.

The chain employs TRBV18 and TRBJ2-1, with 10 bases lining up with TRBD2. The CDR3 is 16 amino acids. Germline trimming cut 5 bases from V and 5 bases from J; bases unmatched to any gene: 9. CDR1 and CDR2 (germline): KGHSH, LQKENI. The CDR3 region is CASSSIAGGLNNEQFF. The CDR3 DNA reads as TGTGCCAGCTCATCAATAGCGGGGGGACTAAACAATGAGCAGTTCTTC.

A single count supports this clone. The chain has TRBV11-2 and TRBJ1-4; 8 bases agree with TRBD1. Germline V gene sequence: CDR1 SGHAT, CDR2 FQNNGV. J gave up 8 bases and V 5 bases, and 10 bases lay outside the gene matches. This CDR3 is built from 15 residues. As DNA, the CDR3 is TGTGCCAGCAGCCCCGAGACAGGGGCCCGAGAAAAACTGTTTTTT. Amino acid sequence: CASSPETGAREKLFF.

The sample holds a few counts of this clone. J is TRBJ1-1 and V is TRBV28; 8 nucleotides agree with TRBD1. J gave up 1 base and V 4 bases, and 5 bases lay outside the gene matches. The CDR3 runs to 15 residues. CDR1 is MDHEN, CDR2 SYDVKM, per germline. CDR3 in DNA: TGTGCCAGCAGTTCCGCCGGGACAGGGAACACTGAAGCTTTCTTT. Encoded protein: CASSSAGTGNTEAFF.

The chain has TRBV5-1 and TRBJ1-1, with 10 positions matching TRBD1. The CDR3 runs 15 residues. Trimming took 5 bases from V and 2 from J; bases not matched to a gene: 6. Germline CDR1 SGHRS, CDR2 YFSETQ. CDR3 sequence: CASRDRGLDNTEAFF. CDR3 DNA: TGCGCCAGCAGAGACAGGGGGCTAGACAACACTGAAGCTTTCTTT.

V and J are TRBV6-6 and TRBJ2-7; TRBD1 is a possible D gene (6 bases). The CDR3 runs to 14 residues. The V end lost 5 bases, the J end lost 0 bases, and 11 bases lay between the germline ends. Germline V gene data show CDR1 as MNHNY and CDR2 as SVGAGI (reference sequence). DNA of the CDR3: TGTGCCAGCAGTGGGGACACCCTCTCCTACGAGCAGTACTTC. It specifies CASSGDTLSYEQYF.

J is TRBJ2-3 and V is TRBV12-5; D is perhaps TRBD2 (6 bases). Looked up from germline, CDR1 is LGHNT and CDR2 is FRNRAP. The V end was cut by 3 bases, the J end by 3 bases, with 7 bases between. This CDR3 has 13 amino acids. CDR3 coding DNA: TGTGCTAGTGGTTTAGGAGGGACAGATACGCAGTATTTT. Translation: CASGLGGTDTQYF. Full variable domain (missing parts from reference TRBV12-5 and TRBJ2-3): DARVTQTPRHKVTEMGQEVTMRCQPILGHNTVFWYRQTMMQGLELLAYFRNRAPLDDSGMPKDRFSAEMPDATLATLKIQPSEPRDSAVYFCASGLGGTDTQYFGPGTRLTVL.

In regard to this clone: Germline and junction disagree at one end, which may indicate a read error. The chain employs TRBV7-7 and TRBJ1-3; a possible D gene is TRBD1 (5 bases). Germline-derived CDR1 and CDR2 are SSHAT and FNYEAQ (reference sequence). The CDR3 has 14 residues. This CDR3 is CASSPSDTLDTIYF. In DNA, the CDR3 is TGTGCTAGCAGCCCCTCGGACACCCTGGACACCATATATTTT.

The chain is built from TRBV30 and TRBJ1-1; D is perhaps TRBD1 (6 bases). CDR1 GTSNPN and CDR2 SVGIG come from the germline V gene (reference sequence). The ends were cut back, 4 bases at V and 6 bases at J, with 18 bases in the middle. The length of the CDR3 is 14 residues. In nucleotides, the CDR3 is TGTGCCTGGATTAAGGGGGGGCGCGGGGCTGAAGCTTTCTTT. It specifies CAWIKGGRGAEAFF.

The chain carries TRBV11-3 and TRBJ2-1; TRBD2 matches 8 bases. The ends lost 5 bases at V and 5 bases at J; junction bases unmatched: 11. CDR1 SGHNT and CDR2 YENEEA come from the germline V gene. The CDR3 loop spans 16 amino acids. CDR3: CASSTRGGPSHNEQFF. In DNA form, the CDR3 reads TGTGCCAGCAGCACCCGGGGGGGCCCGTCGCACAATGAGCAGTTCTTC.

The chain has TRBV5-4 and TRBJ1-2, with D possibly matching TRBD1 (5 bases). The CDR3 loop spans 13 amino acids. The V end lost 4 bases, the J end lost 3 bases, and 10 bases lay between the germline ends. Germline CDR1 and CDR2: SGHNT and YYREEE (reference sequence). Here the CDR3 DNA reads TGTGCCAGCAGCCACTGGGGGGACTATGGCTACACCTTC. Translating gives CASSHWGDYGYTF.

About this clone: The junction does not match germline at one end; this may be a read error. The chain is built from TRBV30 and TRBJ1-5, with TRBD1 as a possible D gene (6 bases). Looked up from germline, CDR1 is GTSNPN and CDR2 is SVGIG (reference sequence). The CDR3 length is 13 residues. The CDR3: CAWSAGGGQRQHF. DNA of the CDR3: TGTGCCTGGAGTGCCGGGGGGGGCCAGCGCCAGCATTTT.

This sequence joins TRBV28 and TRBJ2-7; D is possibly TRBD1 (7 bases). The CDR3 extends over 15 amino acids. Trimming took 6 bases from V and 3 from J, leaving 18 bases between them. CDR1 MDHEN and CDR2 SYDVKM come from the germline V gene. CDR3 in DNA: TGTGCCAGCAGGGACCGACAGGGAGGTTTCTACGAGCAGTACTTC. It encodes CASRDRQGGFYEQYF.

This chain joins TRBV30 and TRBJ1-4; TRBD1 is a possible D gene (5 bases). Germline V gene lookup returns CDR1 GTSNPN and CDR2 SVGIG (reference sequence). The CDR3 sequence is 15 residues long. V dropped 2 bases and J dropped 10 bases, with 20 bases sitting between them. CDR3 in DNA: TGTGCCTGGAGTACCCAGGGCCCTAACGGCGGAAAACTGTTTTTT. Protein product: CAWSTQGPNGGKLFF.

This clone was picked up a small number of times. The V call is TRBV5-1, the J call TRBJ2-1; TRBD1 is a possible D gene (5 bases). This CDR3 comprises 15 residues. Trimming took 2 bases from V and 3 from J, leaving 12 bases between them. Per the germline V gene, CDR1 is SGHRS and CDR2 is YFSETQ. Written as DNA, the CDR3 is TGCGCCAGCAGCTTTGACGACAGAGACTACAATGAGCAGTTCTTC. Its translation is CASSFDDRDYNEQFF.

This clone has just one count. The chain has TRBV19 and TRBJ2-1, with 11 bases aligning to TRBD2. Germline assignment: CDR1 LNHDA and CDR2 SQIVND (reference sequence). The CDR3 is made up of 15 amino acids. With V trimmed by 3 bases and J by 9 bases, 7 bases remained unmatched. CDR3 coding DNA: TGTGCCAGTAGTATCTCGGCTAGCGGGAGGCGTGAGCAGTTCTTC. Protein: CASSISASGRREQFF.

The chain uses TRBV9 and TRBJ1-1; D perhaps matches TRBD1 (6 bases). The germline V gene encodes CDR1 SGDLS and CDR2 YYNGEE. This CDR3 contains 14 residues. Trimming stripped 4 bases from V and 3 bases from J, with 13 bases between. Written as DNA, the CDR3 is TGTGCCAGCAGCAAAAGTCCAGGGGACACTGAAGCTTTCTTT. Protein sequence: CASSKSPGDTEAFF.

V usage is TRBV4-1 and J usage is TRBJ1-1, with no clear D. V was trimmed by 3 bases and J by 1 base, leaving 15 bases between them. The CDR3 runs to 16 residues. CDR1 and CDR2 (germline): MGHRA, YSYEKL. The CDR3 nucleotides are TGCGCCAGCAGCCACCCGGGCGGGCCCGCGAACACTGAAGCTTTCTTT. This codes for CASSHPGGPANTEAFF.

The chain carries TRBV2 and TRBJ1-6; 8 bases align to TRBD1. Germline CDR1 is SNHLY and CDR2 is FYNNEI. V was clipped by 10 bases and J by 10 bases; unmatched bases: 9. This CDR3 is built from 13 residues. The CDR3 bases are TGTGCCACCAGGGGGACAGGACCCTCACCCCTCCACTTT. It codes for CATRGTGPSPLHF.

J is TRBJ2-5 and V is TRBV4-2; maybe TRBD2 (5 bases). Per the germline V gene, CDR1 is LGHNA and CDR2 is YNFKEQ. The CDR3 spans 18 residues. Trimming stripped 0 bases from V and 5 bases from J, with 22 bases between. CDR3 sequence: CASSQDVLAAFRLETQYF. CDR3 nucleotide sequence: TGTGCCAGCAGCCAAGATGTCCTAGCCGCCTTCAGGCTGGAGACCCAGTACTTC.

V and J are TRBV4-2 and TRBJ2-7, with D possibly TRBD2 on 6 matching bases. Germline-derived CDR1 and CDR2 are LGHNA and YNFKEQ. The CDR3 consists of 16 residues. Between the trimmed V and J ends, which lost 2 bases and 0 bases, there was a span of 14 bases. CDR3 bases: TGTGCCAGCAGCCAACGGGGACTCCCGAGCTCCTACGAGCAGTACTTC. This sequence encodes CASSQRGLPSSYEQYF.

In regard to this clone: An end of the junction does not agree with germline; a read error may underlie this. The V call is TRBV6-6, the J call TRBJ1-1, with D perhaps TRBD1 (6 bases). Per germline, CDR1 MNHNY and CDR2 SVGAGI (reference sequence). This CDR3 spans 15 amino acids. CDR3 sequence reads: CVSSYHEQGWTEAFF. CDR3 sequence (DNA): TGTGTCAGCAGTTACCACGAACAGGGATGGACTGAAGCTTTCTTT.

The V and J genes are TRBV5-1 and TRBJ2-7; 10 nucleotides line up with TRBD2. The V gene's germline CDR1 is SGHRS and CDR2 YFSETQ. There are 15 residues in the CDR3. V trimming: 4 bases; J trimming: 1 base; junction bases outside the gene matches: 5. CDR3 DNA sequence: TGCGCCAGCAGCCCGGTAGCGGGGGGTTCCTACGAGCAGTACTTC. Amino acids: CASSPVAGGSYEQYF.

V is TRBV5-8 and J is TRBJ1-2; weak D call: TRBD1 (6 bases). There are 15 residues in the CDR3. CDR1 and CDR2 (germline): SGHTS, YDEGEE. With 4 bases removed from V and 3 bases from J, the gap between germline ends came to 16 bases. The CDR3 is CASSPGGQPYYGYTF. CDR3 coding DNA: TGTGCCAGCAGCCCCGGAGGACAGCCATACTATGGCTACACCTTC.

The chain recombines TRBV7-2 with TRBJ1-6, with D perhaps TRBD1 (6 bases). This CDR3 comprises 13 residues. Germline CDR1 is SGHTA and CDR2 is FQGNSA. V gave up 5 bases and J gave up 10 bases, with 12 bases separating them. CDR3 sequence (DNA): TGTGCCAGCAGCGATACAGGGAACTCACCCCTCCACTTT. It is translated as CASSDTGNSPLHF.

This clone was recorded only once. Written as DNA, the CDR3 is TGCAGCGCCTCACAGGGAAACGAGCAGTTCTTC. Translating gives CSASQGNEQFF. This chain joins TRBV29-1 and TRBJ2-1, with D perhaps matching TRBD1 (6 bases). CDR1 is SQVTM and CDR2 is ANQGSEA in the germline V gene. The CDR3 has 11 residues. V was cut by 7 bases and J by 10 bases, with 14 bases left in between.

The chain combines TRBV4-2 with TRBJ1-5, with 10 positions matching TRBD1. CDR1 and CDR2 (germline): LGHNA, YNFKEQ. Trimming at V came to 0 bases and at J to 5 bases, leaving 7 bases not matched to a gene. The CDR3 runs to 17 residues. CDR3 DNA: TGTGCCAGCAGCCAAGATCTGGGACAGGGGTTCTATCAGCCCCAGCATTTT. Translation: CASSQDLGQGFYQPQHF.

The V gene is TRBV6-5, the J gene TRBJ1-2, with 10 nucleotides matching TRBD1. Germline lookup yields CDR1 MNHEY and CDR2 SVGAGI. The junction had 10 bases not matched to a gene; V was cut back by 7 bases and J by 8 bases. The CDR3 is 14 residues long. The CDR3 region has the DNA TGTGCCAGCACCTCGACAGGGGGCGCGGAGGGCTACACCTTC. This sequence encodes CASTSTGGAEGYTF.

The chain couples TRBV6-6 to TRBJ2-7; maybe TRBD2 (6 bases). The V and J ends lost 5 bases and 3 bases respectively, with 14 bases between them. The CDR3 spans 14 residues. Germline assignment: CDR1 MNHNY and CDR2 SVGAGI (reference sequence). CDR3 in amino acids: CASSGGSNYYEQYF. DNA of the CDR3: TGTGCCAGCAGTGGGGGGTCCAACTACTACGAGCAGTACTTC.